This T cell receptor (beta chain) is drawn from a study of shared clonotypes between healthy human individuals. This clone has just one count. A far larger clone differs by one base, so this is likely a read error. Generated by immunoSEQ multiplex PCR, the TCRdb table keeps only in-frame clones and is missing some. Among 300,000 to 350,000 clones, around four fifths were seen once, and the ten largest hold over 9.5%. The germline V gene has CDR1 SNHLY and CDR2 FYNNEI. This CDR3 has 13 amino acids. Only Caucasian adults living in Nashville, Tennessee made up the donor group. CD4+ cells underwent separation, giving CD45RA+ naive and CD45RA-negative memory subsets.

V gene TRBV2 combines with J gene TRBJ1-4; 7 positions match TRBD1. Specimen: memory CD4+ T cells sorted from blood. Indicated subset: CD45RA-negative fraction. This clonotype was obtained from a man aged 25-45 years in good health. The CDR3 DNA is TGTGTCAGCAGGGGGACGGGAAATGAAAAACTGTTTTTT. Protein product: CVSRGTGNEKLFF.